This T cell receptor (beta chain) is from a study of response to subunit inactivated influenza vaccine. Notes on the study in general: Each seasonal influenza vaccination, the authors suggested, recruits few new T cells.

TCRdb reanalysed the RT-PCR reads using MiXCR and keeps one entry per CDR3 protein. The sample lists some 500,000 distinct CDR3 sequences; approximately 15% were seen once. This clonotype was seen at least ten times. Its antigen remains unknown. Sequencing was performed on CD4+ T cells sorted from PBMCs, taken 23 months after vaccination. The source is a man between 50 and 70 years old who received an inactivated influenza vaccine.

CDR3 loop: CASSSIRTSGFYNEQFF. The CDR3 DNA is TGTGCCAGCAGTTCGATTCGGACTAGCGGGTTTTACAATGAGCAGTTCTTC. V is TRBV27 and J is TRBJ2-1; 11 bases are shared with TRBD2. Trimming at V came to 4 bases and at J to 4 bases, leaving 9 bases not matched to a gene. This CDR3 spans 17 amino acids. The germline gives CDR1 MNHEY, CDR2 SMNVEV (reference sequence).